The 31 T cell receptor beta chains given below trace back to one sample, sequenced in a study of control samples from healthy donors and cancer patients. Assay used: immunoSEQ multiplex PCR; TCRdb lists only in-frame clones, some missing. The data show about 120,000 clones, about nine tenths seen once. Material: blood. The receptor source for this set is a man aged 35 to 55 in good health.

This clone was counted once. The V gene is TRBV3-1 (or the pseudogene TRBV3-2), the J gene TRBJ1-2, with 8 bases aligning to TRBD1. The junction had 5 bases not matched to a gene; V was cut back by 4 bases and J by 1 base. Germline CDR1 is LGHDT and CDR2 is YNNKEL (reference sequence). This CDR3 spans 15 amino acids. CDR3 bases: TGTGCCAGCAGCCCGGACAGGGCACTTAACTATGGCTACACCTTC. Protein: CASSPDRALNYGYTF.

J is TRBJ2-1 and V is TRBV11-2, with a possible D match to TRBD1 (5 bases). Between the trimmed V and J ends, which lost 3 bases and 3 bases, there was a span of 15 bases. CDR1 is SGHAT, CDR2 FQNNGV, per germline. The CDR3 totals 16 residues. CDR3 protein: CASSFDPHRYYNEQFF. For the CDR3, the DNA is TGTGCCAGCAGCTTCGATCCGCACAGGTACTACAATGAGCAGTTCTTC.

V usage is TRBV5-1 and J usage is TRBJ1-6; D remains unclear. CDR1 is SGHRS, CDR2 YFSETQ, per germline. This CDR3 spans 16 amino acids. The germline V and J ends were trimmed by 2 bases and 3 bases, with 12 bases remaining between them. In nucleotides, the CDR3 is TGCGCCAGCAGCTTTTCGACATCTAACTATAATTCACCCCTCCACTTT. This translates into CASSFSTSNYNSPLHF.

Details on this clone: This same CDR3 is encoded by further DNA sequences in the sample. CDR3 loop: CASSPRDRGSTDTQYF. The DNA of the CDR3 is TGTGCCAGCAGCCCGAGGGACAGGGGGTCCACAGATACGCAGTATTTT. V gene TRBV7-8 combines with J gene TRBJ2-3, with 11 bases lining up with TRBD1. Germline CDR1 and CDR2: SGHVS and FQNEAQ. This CDR3 region has 16 residues. Germline trimming cut 5 bases from V and 2 bases from J; bases unmatched to any gene: 6.

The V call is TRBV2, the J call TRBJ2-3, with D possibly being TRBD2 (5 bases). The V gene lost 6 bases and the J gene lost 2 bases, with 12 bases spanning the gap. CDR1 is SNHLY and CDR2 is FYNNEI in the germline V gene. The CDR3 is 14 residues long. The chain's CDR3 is CASRRTRYTDTQYF. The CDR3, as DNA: TGTGCCAGCAGACGGACTCGTTACACAGATACGCAGTATTTT. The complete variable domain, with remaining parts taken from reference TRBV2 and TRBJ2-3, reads EPEVTQTPSHQVTQMGQEVILRCVPISNHLYFYWYRQILGQKVEFLVSFYNNEISEKSEIFDDQFSVERPDGSNFTLKIRSTKLEDSAMYFCASRRTRYTDTQYFGPGTRLTVL.

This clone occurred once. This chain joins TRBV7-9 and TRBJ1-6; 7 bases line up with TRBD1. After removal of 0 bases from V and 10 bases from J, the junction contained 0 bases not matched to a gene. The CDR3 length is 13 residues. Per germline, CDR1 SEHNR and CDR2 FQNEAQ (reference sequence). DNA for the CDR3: TGTGCCAGCAGCTTAGCAGGGGGCTCACCCCTCCACTTT. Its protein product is CASSLAGGSPLHF.

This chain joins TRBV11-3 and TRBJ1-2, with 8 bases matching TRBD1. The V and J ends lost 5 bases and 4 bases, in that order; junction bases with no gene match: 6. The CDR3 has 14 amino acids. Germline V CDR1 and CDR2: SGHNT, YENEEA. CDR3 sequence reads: CASSNDRGGYGYTF. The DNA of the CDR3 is TGTGCCAGCAGCAATGACAGGGGTGGCTATGGCTACACCTTC.

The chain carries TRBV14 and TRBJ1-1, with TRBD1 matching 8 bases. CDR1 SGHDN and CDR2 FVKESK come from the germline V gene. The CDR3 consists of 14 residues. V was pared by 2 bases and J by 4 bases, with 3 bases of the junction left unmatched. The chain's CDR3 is CASSQQGAGTEAFF. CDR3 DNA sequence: TGTGCCAGCAGCCAACAGGGGGCAGGCACTGAAGCTTTCTTT.

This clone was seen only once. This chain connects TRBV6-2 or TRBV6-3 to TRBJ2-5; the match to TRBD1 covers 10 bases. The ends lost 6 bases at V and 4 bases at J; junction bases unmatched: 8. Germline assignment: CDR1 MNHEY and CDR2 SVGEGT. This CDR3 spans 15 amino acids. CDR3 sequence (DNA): TGTGCCAGCAGCCGGACAGGGGGATGGGTAGAGACCCAGTACTTC. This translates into CASSRTGGWVETQYF.

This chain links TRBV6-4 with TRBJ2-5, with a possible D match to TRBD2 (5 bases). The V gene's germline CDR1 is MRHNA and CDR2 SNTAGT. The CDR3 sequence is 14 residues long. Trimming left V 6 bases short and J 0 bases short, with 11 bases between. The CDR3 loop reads CASSRGPDQETQYF. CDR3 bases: TGTGCCAGCAGCCGCGGGCCAGACCAAGAGACCCAGTACTTC.

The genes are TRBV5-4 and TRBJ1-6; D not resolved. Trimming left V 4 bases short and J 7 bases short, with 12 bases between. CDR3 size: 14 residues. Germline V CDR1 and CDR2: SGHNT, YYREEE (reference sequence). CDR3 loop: CASSTATDNSPLHF. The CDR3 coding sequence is TGTGCCAGCAGCACCGCGACCGACAATTCACCCCTCCACTTT.

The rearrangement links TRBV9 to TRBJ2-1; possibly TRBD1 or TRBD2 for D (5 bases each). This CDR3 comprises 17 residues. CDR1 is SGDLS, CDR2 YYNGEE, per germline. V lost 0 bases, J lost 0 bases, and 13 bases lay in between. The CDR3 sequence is CASSVGGGASSYNEQFF. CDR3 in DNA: TGTGCCAGCAGCGTAGGTGGGGGAGCGAGCTCCTACAATGAGCAGTTCTTC. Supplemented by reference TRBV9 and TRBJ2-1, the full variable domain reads DSGVTQTPKHLITATGQRVTLRCSPRSGDLSVYWYQQSLDQGLQFLIQYYNGEERAKGNILERFSAQQFPDLHSELNLSSLELGDSALYFCASSVGGGASSYNEQFFGPGTRLTVL.

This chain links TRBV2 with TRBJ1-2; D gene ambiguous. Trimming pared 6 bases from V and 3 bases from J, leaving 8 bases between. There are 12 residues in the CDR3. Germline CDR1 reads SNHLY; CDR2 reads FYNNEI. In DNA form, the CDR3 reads TGTGCCAGCAGCCTCGGACACTATGGCTACACCTTC. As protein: CASSLGHYGYTF.

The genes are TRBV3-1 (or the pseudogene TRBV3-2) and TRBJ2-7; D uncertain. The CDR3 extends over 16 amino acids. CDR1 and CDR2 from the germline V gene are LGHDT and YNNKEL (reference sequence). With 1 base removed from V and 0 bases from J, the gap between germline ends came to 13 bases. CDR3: CASSQGMGLTSYEQYF. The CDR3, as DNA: TGTGCCAGCAGCCAAGGGATGGGTCTAACCTCCTACGAGCAGTACTTC.

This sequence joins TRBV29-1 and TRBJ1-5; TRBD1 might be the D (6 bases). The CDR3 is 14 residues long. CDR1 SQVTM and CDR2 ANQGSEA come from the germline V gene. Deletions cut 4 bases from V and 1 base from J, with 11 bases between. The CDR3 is CSVAEGGSNQPQHF. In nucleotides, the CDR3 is TGCAGCGTTGCCGAGGGGGGGAGCAATCAGCCCCAGCATTTT.

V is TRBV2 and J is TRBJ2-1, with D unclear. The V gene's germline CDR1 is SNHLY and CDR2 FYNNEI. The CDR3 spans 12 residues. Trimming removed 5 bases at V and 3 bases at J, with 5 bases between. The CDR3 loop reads CASSPDYNEQFF. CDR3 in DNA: TGTGCCAGCAGTCCGGACTACAATGAGCAGTTCTTC.

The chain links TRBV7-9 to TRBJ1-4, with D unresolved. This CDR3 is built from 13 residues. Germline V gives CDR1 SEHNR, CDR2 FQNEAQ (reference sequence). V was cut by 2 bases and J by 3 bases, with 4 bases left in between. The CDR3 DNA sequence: TGTGCCAGCAGCTTAACAGCTAATGAAAAACTGTTTTTT. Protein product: CASSLTANEKLFF.

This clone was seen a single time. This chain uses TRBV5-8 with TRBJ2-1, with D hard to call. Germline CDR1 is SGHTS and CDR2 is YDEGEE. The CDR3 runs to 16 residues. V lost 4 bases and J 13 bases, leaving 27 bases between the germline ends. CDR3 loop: CASSPDRALLGVEQFF. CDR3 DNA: TGTGCCAGCAGCCCTGACCGGGCCCTACTTGGGGTGGAACAGTTCTTC.

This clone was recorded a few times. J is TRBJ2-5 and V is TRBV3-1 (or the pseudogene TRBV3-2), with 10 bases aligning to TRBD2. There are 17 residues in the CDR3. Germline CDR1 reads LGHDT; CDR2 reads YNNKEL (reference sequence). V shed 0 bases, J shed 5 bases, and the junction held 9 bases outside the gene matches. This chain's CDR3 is CASSQEGSGGAVETQYF. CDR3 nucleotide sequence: TGTGCCAGCAGCCAAGAAGGGAGCGGGGGGGCCGTGGAGACCCAGTACTTC.

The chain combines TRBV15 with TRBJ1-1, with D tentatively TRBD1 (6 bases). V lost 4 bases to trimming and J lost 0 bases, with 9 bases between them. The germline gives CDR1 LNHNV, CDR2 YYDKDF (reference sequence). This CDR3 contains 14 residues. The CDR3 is CATSTHRVNTEAFF. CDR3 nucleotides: TGTGCCACCAGCACCCACAGGGTGAACACTGAAGCTTTCTTT.

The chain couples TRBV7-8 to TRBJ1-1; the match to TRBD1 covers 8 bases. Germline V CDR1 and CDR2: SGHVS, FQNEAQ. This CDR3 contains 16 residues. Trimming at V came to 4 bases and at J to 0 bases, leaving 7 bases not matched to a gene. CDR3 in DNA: TGTGCCAGCAGCTCGAACACAGGGGGAGTGAACACTGAAGCTTTCTTT. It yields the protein CASSSNTGGVNTEAFF.

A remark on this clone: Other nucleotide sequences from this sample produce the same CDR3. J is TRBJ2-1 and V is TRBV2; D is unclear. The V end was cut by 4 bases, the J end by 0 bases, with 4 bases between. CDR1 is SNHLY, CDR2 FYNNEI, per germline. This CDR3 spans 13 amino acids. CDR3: CASSGVSYNEQFF. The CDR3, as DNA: TGTGCCAGCAGTGGGGTCTCCTACAATGAGCAGTTCTTC.

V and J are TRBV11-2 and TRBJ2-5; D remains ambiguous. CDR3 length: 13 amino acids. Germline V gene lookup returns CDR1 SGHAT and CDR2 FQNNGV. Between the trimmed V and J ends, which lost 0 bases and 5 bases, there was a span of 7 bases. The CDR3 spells CASSLEVRETQYF. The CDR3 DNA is TGTGCCAGCAGCTTAGAAGTTAGGGAGACCCAGTACTTC.

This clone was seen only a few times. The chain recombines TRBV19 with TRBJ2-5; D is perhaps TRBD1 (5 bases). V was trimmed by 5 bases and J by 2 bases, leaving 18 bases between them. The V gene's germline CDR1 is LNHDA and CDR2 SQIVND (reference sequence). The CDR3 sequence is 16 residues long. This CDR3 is CASSHGALGSQETQYF. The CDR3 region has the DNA TGTGCCAGTAGTCATGGGGCGTTGGGGTCGCAAGAGACCCAGTACTTC.

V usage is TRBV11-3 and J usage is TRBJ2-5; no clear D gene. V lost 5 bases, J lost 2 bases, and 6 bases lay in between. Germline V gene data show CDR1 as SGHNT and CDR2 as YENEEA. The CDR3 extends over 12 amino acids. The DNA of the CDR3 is TGTGCCAGCAGCGGGGTGCAAGAGACCCAGTACTTC. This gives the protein CASSGVQETQYF.

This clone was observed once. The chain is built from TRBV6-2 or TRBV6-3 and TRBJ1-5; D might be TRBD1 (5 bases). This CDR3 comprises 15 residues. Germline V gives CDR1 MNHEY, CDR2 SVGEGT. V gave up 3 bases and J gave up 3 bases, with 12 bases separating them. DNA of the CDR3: TGTGCCAGCAGTTATTCGGGACCGTTCAATCAGCCCCAGCATTTT. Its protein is CASSYSGPFNQPQHF.

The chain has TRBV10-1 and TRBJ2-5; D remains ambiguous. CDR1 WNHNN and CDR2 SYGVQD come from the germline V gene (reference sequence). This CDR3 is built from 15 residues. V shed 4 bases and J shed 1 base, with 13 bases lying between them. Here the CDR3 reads CASSVDLGGQETQYF. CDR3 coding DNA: TGCGCCAGCAGTGTGGACCTGGGCGGCCAAGAGACCCAGTACTTC.

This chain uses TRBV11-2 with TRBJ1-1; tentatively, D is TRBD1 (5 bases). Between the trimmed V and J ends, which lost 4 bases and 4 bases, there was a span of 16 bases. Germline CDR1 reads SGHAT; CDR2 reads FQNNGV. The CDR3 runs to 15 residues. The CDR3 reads CASSYRSGAGTEAFF. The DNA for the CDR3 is TGTGCCAGCAGCTACCGGTCCGGGGCAGGCACTGAAGCTTTCTTT.

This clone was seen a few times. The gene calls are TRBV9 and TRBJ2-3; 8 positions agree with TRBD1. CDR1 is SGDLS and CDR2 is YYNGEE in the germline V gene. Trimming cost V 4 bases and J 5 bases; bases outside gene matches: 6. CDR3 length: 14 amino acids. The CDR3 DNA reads TGTGCCAGCAGCAAGGACAGGGCGGAAGATACGCAGTATTTT. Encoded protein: CASSKDRAEDTQYF.

The DNA of the CDR3 is TGTGCCAGTAAGAACAGCCGCTCTGGGGCCAACGTCCTGACTTTC. Encoded protein: CASKNSRSGANVLTF. The chain employs TRBV19 and TRBJ2-6, with D uncertain. V lost 7 bases and J 0 bases, leaving 10 bases between the germline ends. The CDR3 runs 15 residues. Germline V gene lookup returns CDR1 LNHDA and CDR2 SQIVND (reference sequence).

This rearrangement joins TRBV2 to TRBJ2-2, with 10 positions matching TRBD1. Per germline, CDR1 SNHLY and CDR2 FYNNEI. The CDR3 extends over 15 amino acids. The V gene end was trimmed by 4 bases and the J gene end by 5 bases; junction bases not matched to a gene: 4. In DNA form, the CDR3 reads TGTGCCAGCAGTGGACAGGGGGCGGGAACCGGGGAGCTGTTTTTT. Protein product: CASSGQGAGTGELFF.